One sample yielded the 4 T cell receptor beta chains listed below, sequenced in a study of OX40 agonist ivuxolimab in advanced cancers. Profiling relied on immunoSEQ multiplex PCR, and the TCRdb table lists in-frame clones only, not all of them. The sample shows some 70,000 clones, about 83% of them seen only once. The sequenced sample was CD4+ or CD8+ T cells sorted from blood, obtained in a trial of the OX40 agonist ivuxolimab. All receptors come from an adult with an advanced solid tumor such as melanoma, head and neck, liver or kidney cancer.

The chain carries TRBV27 and TRBJ1-2; TRBD1 might be the D (6 bases). The length of the CDR3 is 16 residues. Per the germline V gene, CDR1 is MNHEY and CDR2 is SMNVEV (reference sequence). V was cut by 6 bases and J by 8 bases, with 25 bases left in between. Here the CDR3 reads CASSPQGQTVVGGYTF. The CDR3 bases are TGTGCCAGCAGCCCCCAAGGACAGACGGTAGTTGGGGGCTACACCTTC.

The V gene is TRBV2, the J gene TRBJ1-4, with D possibly being TRBD1 (5 bases). CDR1 and CDR2 from the germline V gene are SNHLY and FYNNEI. CDR3 size: 16 residues. The germline V and J ends were trimmed by 6 bases and 7 bases, with 21 bases remaining between them. CDR3 bases: TGTGCCAGCAGCTCCCCGGCGGGCCAGGGCCCTGAAAAACTGTTTTTT. It codes for CASSSPAGQGPEKLFF.

V usage is TRBV10-3 and J usage is TRBJ2-3, with D maybe TRBD2 (5 bases). Trimming shortened V by 10 bases and J by 9 bases, and 14 bases separated the two germline ends. Looked up from germline, CDR1 is ENHRY and CDR2 is SYGVKD. The CDR3 loop spans 11 amino acids. CDR3 DNA sequence: TGTGCCAGCGGATTGACTAAAACGCAGTATTTT. It codes for CASGLTKTQYF.

This clone was counted between two and nine times. V and J are TRBV12-5 and TRBJ2-1, with TRBD1 identical over 9 bases. J gave up 7 bases and V 0 bases, and 7 bases lay outside the gene matches. This CDR3 comprises 16 residues. Germline loops: CDR1 LGHNT, CDR2 FRNRAP. This CDR3 is CASGLVMGQGRNEQFF. CDR3 nucleotides: TGTGCTAGTGGTTTGGTAATGGGACAGGGTAGGAATGAGCAGTTCTTC. The full variable domain, its missing parts supplied by reference TRBV12-5 and TRBJ2-1, is DARVTQTPRHKVTEMGQEVTMRCQPILGHNTVFWYRQTMMQGLELLAYFRNRAPLDDSGMPKDRFSAEMPDATLATLKIQPSEPRDSAVYFCASGLVMGQGRNEQFFGPGTRLTVL.